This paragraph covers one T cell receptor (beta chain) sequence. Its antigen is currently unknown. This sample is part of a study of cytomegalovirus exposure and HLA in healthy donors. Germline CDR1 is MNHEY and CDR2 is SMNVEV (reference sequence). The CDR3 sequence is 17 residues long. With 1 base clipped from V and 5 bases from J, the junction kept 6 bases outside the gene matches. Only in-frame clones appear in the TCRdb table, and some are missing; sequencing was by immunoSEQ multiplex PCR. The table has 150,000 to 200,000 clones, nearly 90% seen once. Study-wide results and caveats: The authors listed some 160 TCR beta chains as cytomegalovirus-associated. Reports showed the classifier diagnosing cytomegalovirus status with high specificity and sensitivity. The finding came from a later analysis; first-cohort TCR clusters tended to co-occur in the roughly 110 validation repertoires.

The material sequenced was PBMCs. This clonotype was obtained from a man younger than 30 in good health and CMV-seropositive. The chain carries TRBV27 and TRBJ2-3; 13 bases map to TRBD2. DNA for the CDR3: TGTGCCAGCAGTTTATATGGACTAGCGGGAGATATAGATACGCAGTATTTT. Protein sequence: CASSLYGLAGDIDTQYF.